What follows are 27 T cell receptor beta chains derived from one specimen sequenced in a study of blood T cells in healthy people across ages. Primed by a sample-barcoded 5' primer and a J-beta primer mix, a second PCR proceeded for roughly 6 to 12 cycles. TCRdb itself ran the 5' RACE reads through MiXCR, one entry per CDR3 protein. Of about 970,000 distinct CDR3 sequences in the sample, roughly half are singletons; the top ten hold about 22%. Input material: blood. These receptors all stem from an older woman in good health.

This clonotype was found a few times. The chain is built from TRBV7-2 and TRBJ2-7; D not resolved. The germline V gene has CDR1 SGHTA and CDR2 FQGNSA. The CDR3 totals 13 residues. V was cut by 5 bases and J by 3 bases, with 11 bases left in between. The CDR3 coding sequence is TGTGCCAGCAGCGCCAGAGTCCTCTACGAGCAGTACTTC. Translated: CASSARVLYEQYF.

The rearrangement links TRBV20-1 to TRBJ2-1, with TRBD2 matching 10 bases. V gave up 3 bases and J gave up 7 bases; unmatched junction bases: 3. The CDR3 is 13 amino acids. CDR1 and CDR2 (germline): DFQATT, SNEGSKA (reference sequence). The CDR3 loop reads CSASSSGSNEQFF. Here the CDR3 DNA reads TGCAGTGCTAGTTCTAGCGGGAGTAATGAGCAGTTCTTC.

This clonotype was counted only a few times. This chain uses TRBV5-1 with TRBJ1-6; 9 bases align to TRBD1. The CDR3 is 15 amino acids. Germline CDR1 and CDR2: SGHRS and YFSETQ. V was clipped by 0 bases and J by 8 bases; unmatched bases: 3. The CDR3 spells CASSLEYRGHSPLHF. The CDR3 DNA reads TGCGCCAGCAGCTTGGAGTACAGGGGGCATTCACCCCTCCACTTT.

This sequence joins TRBV3-1 and TRBJ2-5; no clear D. Trimming stripped 0 bases from V and 4 bases from J, with 12 bases between. Looked up from germline, CDR1 is LGHDT and CDR2 is YNNKEL (reference sequence). The CDR3 extends over 15 amino acids. The CDR3 is CASSQDWVRRETQYF. The CDR3 DNA sequence: TGTGCCAGCAGCCAAGATTGGGTGAGGAGAGAGACCCAGTACTTC.

J is TRBJ1-1 and V is TRBV5-1; a possible D gene is TRBD1 (5 bases). Germline V gene sequence: CDR1 SGHRS, CDR2 YFSETQ. This CDR3 has 14 residues. The V and J ends lost 4 bases and 0 bases respectively, with 10 bases between them. CDR3 DNA sequence: TGCGCCAGCAGCCCAGGGATACTGAACACTGAAGCTTTCTTT. It yields the protein CASSPGILNTEAFF.

On this clonotype: The junction and the germline gene differ at one end; a read error may be behind it. V gene TRBV2 combines with J gene TRBJ2-7, with a tentative D call TRBD1 (6 bases). Germline loops: CDR1 SNHLY, CDR2 FYNNEI. The CDR3 runs to 13 residues. CDR3 amino acids: CASRGDTAYERYF. CDR3 DNA sequence: TGTGCCAGCAGGGGGGACACTGCCTACGAGCGGTACTTC.

The gene calls are TRBV6-6 and TRBJ2-7; perhaps TRBD1 as D (6 bases). Germline-derived CDR1 and CDR2 are MNHNY and SVGAGI (reference sequence). V lost 2 bases, J lost 6 bases, and 8 bases lay in between. CDR3 length equals 12 residues. CDR3 protein: CASSYQGFEQYF. The CDR3 nucleotides are TGTGCCAGCAGTTACCAGGGGTTCGAGCAGTACTTC.

This sequence joins TRBV5-1 and TRBJ2-7, with D perhaps matching TRBD2 (5 bases). V lost 0 bases and J lost 3, with 13 bases in between. CDR1 is SGHRS, CDR2 YFSETQ, per germline. This CDR3 comprises 15 residues. The CDR3 here is CASSLEMGSHYEQYF. Here the CDR3 DNA reads TGCGCCAGCAGCTTGGAAATGGGGAGTCACTACGAGCAGTACTTC.

The chain links TRBV20-1 to TRBJ2-1; possible D gene TRBD1, 6 bases. The CDR3 consists of 18 residues. Trimming shortened V by 6 bases and J by 0 bases, and 24 bases separated the two germline ends. Germline V gene data show CDR1 as DFQATT and CDR2 as SNEGSKA (reference sequence). The CDR3 here is CSAHHRVRGLSSYNEQFF. CDR3 nucleotides: TGCAGTGCCCACCACAGGGTCCGGGGCCTGAGCTCCTACAATGAGCAGTTCTTC.

This clonotype came up a few times. The chain couples TRBV5-1 to TRBJ1-1; no definite D call. Trimming cost V 1 base and J 4 bases, with 8 bases left between them. The CDR3 extends over 13 amino acids. CDR1 is SGHRS and CDR2 is YFSETQ in the germline V gene. The CDR3 here is CASSLMGGTEAFF. DNA of the CDR3: TGCGCCAGCAGCTTGATGGGTGGCACTGAAGCTTTCTTT. The full variable domain, its missing parts supplied by reference TRBV5-1 and TRBJ1-1, is KAGVTQTPRYLIKTRGQQVTLSCSPISGHRSVSWYQQTPGQGLQFLFEYFSETQRNKGNFPGRFSGRQFSNSRSEMNVSTLELGDSALYLCASSLMGGTEAFFGQGTRLTVV.

The gene calls are TRBV30 and TRBJ1-1, with 7 positions matching TRBD1. The CDR3 totals 11 residues. The germline V gene has CDR1 GTSNPN and CDR2 SVGIG (reference sequence). Trimming cost V 7 bases and J 11 bases; bases outside gene matches: 10. The CDR3 DNA reads TGTGCCTCGACCTCAGGGGGGTCGGCTTTCTTT. As protein: CASTSGGSAFF.

The gene calls are TRBV12-3 or TRBV12-4 and TRBJ2-2, with D unresolved. V lost 6 bases and J lost 0, with 11 bases in between. The CDR3 totals 15 residues. Here the CDR3 DNA reads TGTGCCAGCAGGGATAGGATCGCGAACACCGGGGAGCTGTTTTTT. This sequence encodes CASRDRIANTGELFF.

The chain uses TRBV21-1 and TRBJ2-3; TRBD2 is the table's D call, not checked against the DNA. TRBV21-1 is a listed pseudogene. The CDR3 consists of 17 residues. The CDR3 nucleotides are TGTGCCAGCAGCGATGACCTCCTAGCGGAAAGCACAGATACGCAGTATTTT. This translates into CASSDDLLAESTDTQYF.

This clonotype was counted a few times. The chain carries TRBV7-9 and TRBJ1-1; D gene uncertain. V shed 1 base and J shed 0 bases, with 6 bases lying between them. Per germline, CDR1 SEHNR and CDR2 FQNEAQ (reference sequence). There are 14 residues in the CDR3. The CDR3 DNA reads as TGTGCCAGCAGCTTAGAACTGGTGAACACTGAAGCTTTCTTT. Amino acids: CASSLELVNTEAFF.

This clonotype was counted at least ten times. One junction end disagrees with the germline gene, perhaps due to a read error. The chain employs TRBV5-1 and TRBJ2-5, with D maybe TRBD1 (6 bases). CDR1 is SGHRS and CDR2 is YFSETQ in the germline V gene. The CDR3 covers 13 residues. The CDR3 nucleotides are TGTGCCAGCAGTTTAGGGGGAGAGGAGACCCAGTACTTC. Translation gives CASSLGGEETQYF.

The rearrangement joins TRBV6-1 to TRBJ1-2; 8 nucleotides match TRBD1. There are 14 residues in the CDR3. The V gene end was trimmed by 10 bases and the J gene end by 4 bases; junction bases not matched to a gene: 11. Germline V gives CDR1 MNHNS, CDR2 SASEGT. The DNA of the CDR3 is TGTGCCACCGAAAGGGACAGGAGCGTCTATGGCTACACCTTC. Translation gives CATERDRSVYGYTF.

This rearrangement joins TRBV11-2 to TRBJ1-5; possible D gene TRBD1, 5 bases. The CDR3 runs 14 residues. Germline CDR1 SGHAT, CDR2 FQNNGV. Trimming left V 3 bases short and J 2 bases short, with 8 bases between. CDR3 loop: CASSFLGGNQPQHF. The CDR3 DNA follows: TGTGCCAGCAGCTTTCTAGGGGGCAATCAGCCCCAGCATTTT.

V and J are TRBV20-1 and TRBJ2-1; D might be TRBD1 or TRBD2, each matching 5 bases. The CDR3 spans 18 residues. The germline gives CDR1 DFQATT, CDR2 SNEGSKA (reference sequence). Trimming left V 0 bases short and J 3 bases short, with 21 bases between. Here the CDR3 reads CSARDARLGESHYNEQFF. In DNA, the CDR3 is TGCAGTGCTAGAGACGCCCGTTTGGGGGAGAGTCACTACAATGAGCAGTTCTTC.

Remarks on this clonotype: One end of the junction does not line up with germline, which may come from a read error. The gene calls are TRBV20-1 and TRBJ1-2; the match to TRBD1 covers 8 bases. This CDR3 region has 14 residues. Germline-derived CDR1 and CDR2 are DFQATT and SNEGSKA (reference sequence). In DNA form, the CDR3 reads TGCAGTGCTAGTCGGGGACAGGAGCGGTATGACTACACCTTC. Protein product: CSASRGQERYDYTF.

There are a few counts of this clonotype. The chain recombines TRBV29-1 with TRBJ2-5; 12 positions agree with TRBD1. Losses at the gene ends were 0 bases for V and 5 bases for J; bases not matched to a gene: 4. This CDR3 spans 15 amino acids. Germline CDR1 and CDR2: SQVTM and ANQGSEA. The CDR3 sequence is CSVEDPGQGAETQYF. CDR3 DNA sequence: TGCAGCGTTGAAGATCCGGGACAGGGGGCCGAGACCCAGTACTTC.

This clonotype was seen a few times. The V and J genes are TRBV27 and TRBJ2-1, with 9 bases that match TRBD2. This CDR3 spans 13 amino acids. The junction had 8 bases not matched to a gene; V was cut back by 5 bases and J by 12 bases. CDR1 and CDR2 from the germline V gene are MNHEY and SMNVEV (reference sequence). CDR3 residues: CASSPLAGPSQFF. CDR3 DNA sequence: TGTGCCAGCAGTCCCCTAGCGGGACCGTCGCAGTTCTTC.

There are a few counts of this clonotype. The CDR3 is CASSLWASGYTDTQYF. As DNA, the CDR3 is TGTGCCAGCAGCTTATGGGCTAGCGGATACACAGATACGCAGTATTTT. This chain links TRBV7-3 with TRBJ2-3; 7 bases align to TRBD2. This CDR3 region has 16 residues. CDR1 and CDR2 from the germline V gene are SGHTA and FQGTGA. Trimming took 2 bases from V and 2 from J; bases not matched to a gene: 7.

The chain recombines TRBV6-1 with TRBJ2-5; D remains ambiguous. Germline V lookup: CDR1 MNHNS, CDR2 SASEGT. This CDR3 is 13 amino acids long. With 2 bases removed from V and 11 bases from J, the gap between germline ends came to 15 bases. CDR3 loop: CASSERSHDEQYF. The CDR3 region has the DNA TGTGCCAGCAGTGAAAGGTCTCATGATGAGCAGTACTTC.

This sequence joins TRBV11-2 and TRBJ2-1, with 10 bases aligning to TRBD2. The CDR3 is 15 residues long. Trimming took 5 bases from V and 7 from J; bases not matched to a gene: 8. CDR1 and CDR2 (germline): SGHAT, FQNNGV. In nucleotides, the CDR3 is TGTGCCAGCAGCCTACCGGGACTAGCGTTGAATGAGCAGTTCTTC. This translates into CASSLPGLALNEQFF.

The chain carries TRBV28 and TRBJ2-2; D is possibly TRBD1 or TRBD2 (5 bases each). Germline V gene data show CDR1 as MDHEN and CDR2 as SYDVKM. The CDR3 is 16 amino acids. V lost 1 base and J 4 bases, leaving 13 bases between the germline ends. The CDR3 sequence is CASSLYTGPFTGELFF. Written as DNA, the CDR3 is TGTGCCAGCAGTTTATATACGGGACCGTTCACCGGGGAGCTGTTTTTT.

The V gene is TRBV5-1, the J gene TRBJ2-2; TRBD2 aligns across 10 bases. CDR3 length: 16 residues. The germline CDR1 and CDR2 sequences are SGHRS and YFSETQ. Trimming took 4 bases from V and 5 from J; bases not matched to a gene: 8. The CDR3 loop reads CASSLGGLAYTGELFF. The CDR3 nucleotides are TGCGCCAGCAGCCTGGGGGGACTAGCGTATACCGGGGAGCTGTTTTTT.

V gene TRBV6-2 or TRBV6-3 combines with J gene TRBJ2-1; D unclear. The CDR3 has 15 residues. Trimming cost V 0 bases and J 2 bases, with 8 bases left between them. CDR1 is MNHEY, CDR2 SVGEGT, per germline. The DNA of the CDR3 is TGTGCCAGCAGTTACTCGAGGAGTGCCTACAATGAGCAGTTCTTC. As protein: CASSYSRSAYNEQFF.